Listed here are 2 T cell receptor beta chains from one sample, sequenced in a study of blood T cell repertoires in COVID-19. Produced via immunoSEQ multiplex PCR; TCRdb's table is partial and in-frame only. The sample yields about 15,000 clones, about three quarters seen once. The specimen was peripheral blood. All receptors come from a man between 65 and 85 years old with acute or convalescent COVID-19.

As to this clone: One junction end does not reproduce the germline sequence, and a read error may be involved. The CDR3 sequence: CASRGTGNPPLF. The CDR3 DNA follows: TGTGCCAGTAGGGGGACAGGGAATCCACCTCTCTTC. V usage is TRBV19 and J usage is TRBJ2-7; TRBD1 matches at 9 bases. The germline V gene has CDR1 LNHDA and CDR2 SQIVND (reference sequence). The CDR3 covers 12 residues.

The rearrangement links TRBV5-1 to TRBJ1-1, with 8 bases aligning to TRBD1. Unmatched junction bases numbered 9, after V lost 4 bases and J lost 4 bases. The germline V gene encodes CDR1 SGHRS and CDR2 YFSETQ. This CDR3 region has 15 residues. The CDR3, as DNA: TGCGCCAGCAGCCCGACAGGGGCGCGAGCCACTGAAGCTTTCTTT. Its translation: CASSPTGARATEAFF.